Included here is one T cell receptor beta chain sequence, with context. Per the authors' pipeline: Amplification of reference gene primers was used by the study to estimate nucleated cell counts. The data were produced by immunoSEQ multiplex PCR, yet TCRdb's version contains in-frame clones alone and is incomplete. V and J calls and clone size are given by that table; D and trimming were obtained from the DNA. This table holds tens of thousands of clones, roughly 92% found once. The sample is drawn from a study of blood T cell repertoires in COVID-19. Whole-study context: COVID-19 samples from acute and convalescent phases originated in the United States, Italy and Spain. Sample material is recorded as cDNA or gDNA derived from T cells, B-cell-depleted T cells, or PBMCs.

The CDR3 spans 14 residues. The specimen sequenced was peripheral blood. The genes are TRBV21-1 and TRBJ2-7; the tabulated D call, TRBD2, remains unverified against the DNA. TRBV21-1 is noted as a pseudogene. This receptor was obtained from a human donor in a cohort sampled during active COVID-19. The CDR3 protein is CASRGDGSNYEQYF. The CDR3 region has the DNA TGTGCCAGCCGCGGAGACGGATCGAACTACGAGCAGTACTTC.